This TCR beta chain derives from a study of T cell responses to AZD1222 COVID-19 vaccine. CDR1 and CDR2 (germline): MNHEY, SMNVEV (reference sequence). The trim removed 6 bases at V and 7 bases at J, leaving 12 bases unmatched. The CDR3 is 15 amino acids. Only in-frame clones appear in the TCRdb table, and some are missing; sequencing was by immunoSEQ multiplex PCR. This table has roughly 140,000 clones, around 88% appearing once. The sequencing used peripheral blood, collected on day 0 of AZD1222 vaccination. This chain links TRBV27 with TRBJ2-1; 7 nucleotides agree with TRBD2. The sequence was collected from an adult in good health. CDR3 in amino acids: CASSRPGLAVNEQFF. CDR3 in DNA: TGTGCCAGCAGCAGACCCGGGCTAGCGGTGAATGAGCAGTTCTTC.